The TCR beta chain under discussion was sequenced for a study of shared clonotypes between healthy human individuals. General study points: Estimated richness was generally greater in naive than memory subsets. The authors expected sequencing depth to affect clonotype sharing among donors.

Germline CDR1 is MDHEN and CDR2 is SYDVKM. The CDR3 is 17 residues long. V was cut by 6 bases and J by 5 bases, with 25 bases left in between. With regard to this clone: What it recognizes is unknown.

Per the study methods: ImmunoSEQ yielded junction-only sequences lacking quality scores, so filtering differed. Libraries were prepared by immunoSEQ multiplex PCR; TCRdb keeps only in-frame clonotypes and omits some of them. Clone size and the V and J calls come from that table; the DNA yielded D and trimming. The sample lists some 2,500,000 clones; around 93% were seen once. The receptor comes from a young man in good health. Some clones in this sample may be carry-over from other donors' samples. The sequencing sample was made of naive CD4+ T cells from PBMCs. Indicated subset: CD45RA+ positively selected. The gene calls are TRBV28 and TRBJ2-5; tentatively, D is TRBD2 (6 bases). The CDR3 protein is CASSRKMGRLEGETQYF. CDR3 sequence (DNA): TGTGCCAGCAGCCGGAAGATGGGACGCCTGGAGGGTGAGACCCAGTACTTC.